The clone carrying this TCR beta chain showed up just once. What it binds is not known. This sample is drawn from a study of shared clonotypes between healthy human individuals. Study information: CD4 naive cells filled three plates per donor, CD4 memory three, CD8 naive two and CD8 memory one.

Germline V gene sequence: CDR1 KGHSH, CDR2 LQKENI. Between the trimmed V and J ends, which lost 6 bases and 1 base, there was a span of 9 bases. The CDR3 runs to 13 residues. Repertoires were generated with immunoSEQ multiplex PCR, while TCRdb's copy carries only in-frame clones and drops some. In the table there are some 1 million clones, roughly 80% of which are singletons. General study findings and limits: The low donor count limited represented genetic and exposure-history diversity.

The sequencing input was memory CD4+ T cells sorted from blood. As for subset: CD45RA-negative fraction. The chain couples TRBV18 to TRBJ2-5; D is uncertain. This TCR derives from a man between 18 and 29 years old in good health. DNA of the CDR3: TGTGCCAGCTCTCCCGTGGCCCAAGAGACCCAGTACTTC. Encoded protein: CASSPVAQETQYF.